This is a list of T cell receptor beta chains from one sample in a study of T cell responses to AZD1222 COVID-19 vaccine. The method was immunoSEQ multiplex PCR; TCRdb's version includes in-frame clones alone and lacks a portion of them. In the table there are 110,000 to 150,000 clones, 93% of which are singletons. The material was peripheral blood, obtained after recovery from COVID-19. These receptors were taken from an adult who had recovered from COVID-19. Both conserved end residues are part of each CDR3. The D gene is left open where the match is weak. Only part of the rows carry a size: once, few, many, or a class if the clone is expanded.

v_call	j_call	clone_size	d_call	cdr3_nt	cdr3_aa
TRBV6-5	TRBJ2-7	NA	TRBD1	TGTGCCAGCAGTCTGGACAGGACCCTCTCCTACGAGCAGTACTTC	CASSLDRTLSYEQYF
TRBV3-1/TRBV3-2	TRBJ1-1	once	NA	TGTGCCAGCAGCCAGCAAGGGGGGCGGGAAGCTTTCTTT	CASSQQGGREAFF
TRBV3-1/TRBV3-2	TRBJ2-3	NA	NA	TGTGCCAGCAGCCGCCTAAGTTCCGGGAACTGGGATACGCAGTATTTT	CASSRLSSGNWDTQYF
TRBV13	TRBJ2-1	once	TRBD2	TGTGCCAGCAGCTTGGGGAGGCTAGCGGCCCTTAGCTCCTACAATGAGCAGTTCTTC	CASSLGRLAALSSYNEQFF
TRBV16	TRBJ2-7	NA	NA	TGTGCCAGCAGCCAATCTGGGAGCCGAGGGCAGTACTTC	CASSQSGSRGQYF
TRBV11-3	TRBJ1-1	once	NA	TGTGCCAGCAGCTTAGTGGCCAGCACTGAAGCTTTCTTT	CASSLVASTEAFF
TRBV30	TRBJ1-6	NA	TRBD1	TGTGCCTGGAGTTATCAGGGGGATTCACCCCTCCACTTT	CAWSYQGDSPLHF
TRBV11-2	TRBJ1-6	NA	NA	TGTGCCAGCACCACCACAGGTTCCTATAATTCACCCCTCCACTTT	CASTTTGSYNSPLHF
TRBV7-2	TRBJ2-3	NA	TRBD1	TGTGCCAGCAGCTCCAGGACAGGGTTCCCAGATACGCAGTATTTT	CASSSRTGFPDTQYF
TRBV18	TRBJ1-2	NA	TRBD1	TGTGCCAGCTCACCCAGACAGGGCTGGGGCTATGGCTACACCTTC	CASSPRQGWGYGYTF
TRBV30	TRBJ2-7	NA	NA	TGTGCCTGGAGTGGAGGACACAGCGACGAGCAGTACTTC	CAWSGGHSDEQYF
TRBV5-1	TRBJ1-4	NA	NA	TGCGCCAGCAGGGTCAGAGCTAATGAAAAACTGTTTTTT	CASRVRANEKLFF
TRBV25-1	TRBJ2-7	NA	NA	TGTGCCAGCAGCGCGGACAGTCTCAGTCCCTACGAGCAGTACTTC	CASSADSLSPYEQYF
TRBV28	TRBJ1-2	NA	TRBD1	TGTGCCAGCAGTACTGGACAGGGAGCGGCTAATGGCTACACCTTC	CASSTGQGAANGYTF
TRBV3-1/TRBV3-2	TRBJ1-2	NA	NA	TGTGCCAGCAGCCAAGATATCGGGACGAGGTTGATCTATGGCTACACCTTC	CASSQDIGTRLIYGYTF
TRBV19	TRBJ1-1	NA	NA	TGTGCCAGTAGCGACAGGCCAGACCTGAACACTGAAGCTTTCTTT	CASSDRPDLNTEAFF
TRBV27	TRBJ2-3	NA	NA	TGTGCCAGCGGACTAACTAGGGCAGATACGCAGTATTTT	CASGLTRADTQYF
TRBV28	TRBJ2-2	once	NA	TGTGCCAGCAGTTGGCTTCCGGCGGGACAGATCGCGAACACCGGGGAGCTGTTTTTT	CASSWLPAGQIANTGELFF
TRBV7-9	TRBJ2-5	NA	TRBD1	TGTGCCAGCAGCGTCGGACAGGGGAGGGAGACCCAGTACTTC	CASSVGQGRETQYF
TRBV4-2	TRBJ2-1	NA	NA	TGTGCCAGCAGCCGGCTAGGCGGGAACTCCTACAATGAGCAGTTCTTC	CASSRLGGNSYNEQFF
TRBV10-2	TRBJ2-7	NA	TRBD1	TGCGCCAGCAGTTCGGGACAGCACTACGAGCAGTACTTC	CASSSGQHYEQYF
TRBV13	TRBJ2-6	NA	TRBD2	TGTGCCAGCATGAAGGGACTAGCGGGAGTTACTGGGGCCAACGTCCTGACTTTC	CASMKGLAGVTGANVLTF
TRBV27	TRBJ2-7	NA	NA	TGTGCCAGCAGCGGCACTAGCTCCGAGCAGTACTTC	CASSGTSSEQYF
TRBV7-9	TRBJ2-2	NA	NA	TGTGCCAGCAGCTTAGCTAGCGGAAACACCGGGGAGCTGTTTTTT	CASSLASGNTGELFF
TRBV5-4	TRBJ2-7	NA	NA	TGTGCCAGCAGCTCTTCCGACAGGCTCAACGAGCAGTACTTC	CASSSSDRLNEQYF
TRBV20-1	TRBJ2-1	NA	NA	TGCAGTGCTAGTATGACGGGAAGTTTTACCTACAATGAGCAGTTCTTC	CSASMTGSFTYNEQFF
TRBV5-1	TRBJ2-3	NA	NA	TGCGCCAGCAGCCAGGCTCCCCCGACGGATACGCAGTATTTT	CASSQAPPTDTQYF
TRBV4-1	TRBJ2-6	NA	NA	TGCGCCAGCAGCCAAGATACGAGTGCACCCTCTGGGGCCAACGTCCTGACTTTC	CASSQDTSAPSGANVLTF
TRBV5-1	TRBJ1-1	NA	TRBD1	TGCGCCAGCAGCTTCCTTCAAACCGGGACAGGAAACGAAGCTTTCTTT	CASSFLQTGTGNEAFF
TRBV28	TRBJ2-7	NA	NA	TGTGCCAGCAGTTTACAGGGATACGAGCAGTACTTC	CASSLQGYEQYF
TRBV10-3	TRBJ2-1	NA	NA	TGTGCCATCAGTGACGGTTTCGAGCAGTTCTTC	CAISDGFEQFF
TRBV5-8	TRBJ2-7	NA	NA	TGTGCCAGCAGCTTTAGAGGGGTCCCCGTGCTGCAGTACTTC	CASSFRGVPVLQYF
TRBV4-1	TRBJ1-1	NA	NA	TGCGCCAGCAGCCTCTTCTCAGGGGTGAACACTGAAGCTTTCTTT	CASSLFSGVNTEAFF
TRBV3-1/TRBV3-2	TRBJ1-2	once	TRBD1	TGTGCCAGCAGCCAAGTTTCAGGGGGTGCTAACTATGGCTACACCTTC	CASSQVSGGANYGYTF
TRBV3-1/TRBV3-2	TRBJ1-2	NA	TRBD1	TGTGCCAGCAGCTACGAATCGTTTACAGGGGGCGCCGGCTATGGCTACACCTTC	CASSYESFTGGAGYGYTF
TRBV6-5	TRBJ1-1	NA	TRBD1	TGTGCCAGCACTACCCCCGACAGGGAGGTTTTCTTT	CASTTPDREVFF